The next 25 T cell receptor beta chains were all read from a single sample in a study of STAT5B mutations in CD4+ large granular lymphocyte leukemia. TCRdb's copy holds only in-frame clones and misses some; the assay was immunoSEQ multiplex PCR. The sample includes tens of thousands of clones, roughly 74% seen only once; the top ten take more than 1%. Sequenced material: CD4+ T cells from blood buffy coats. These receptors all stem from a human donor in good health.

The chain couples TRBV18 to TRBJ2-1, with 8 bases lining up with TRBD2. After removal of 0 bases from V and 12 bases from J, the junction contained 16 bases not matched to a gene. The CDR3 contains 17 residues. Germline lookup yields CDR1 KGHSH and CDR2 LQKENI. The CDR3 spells CASSPPRQAGESRGQFF. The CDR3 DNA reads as TGTGCCAGCTCACCACCACGACAAGCGGGGGAAAGCCGAGGGCAGTTCTTC.

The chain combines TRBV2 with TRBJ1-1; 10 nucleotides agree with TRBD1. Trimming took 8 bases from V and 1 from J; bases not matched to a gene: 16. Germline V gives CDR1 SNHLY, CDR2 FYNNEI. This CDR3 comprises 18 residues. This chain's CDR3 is CASVRDRGQATTNTEAFF. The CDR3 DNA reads TGTGCCAGCGTCCGGGACAGGGGCCAGGCTACGACGAACACTGAAGCTTTCTTT.

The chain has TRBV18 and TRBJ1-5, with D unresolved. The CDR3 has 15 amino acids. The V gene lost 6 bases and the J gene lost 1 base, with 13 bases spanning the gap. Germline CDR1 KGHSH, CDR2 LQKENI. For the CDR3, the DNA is TGTGCCAGCTCCCCGGGAGGCGCGAGCAATCAGCCCCAGCATTTT. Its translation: CASSPGGASNQPQHF.

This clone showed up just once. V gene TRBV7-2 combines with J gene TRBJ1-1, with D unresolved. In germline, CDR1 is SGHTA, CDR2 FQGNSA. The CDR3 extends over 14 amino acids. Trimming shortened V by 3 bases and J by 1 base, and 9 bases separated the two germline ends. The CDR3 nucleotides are TGTGCCAGCAGCTTGGGCCAGGAGAACACTGAAGCTTTCTTT. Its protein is CASSLGQENTEAFF. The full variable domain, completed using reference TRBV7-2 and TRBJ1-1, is GAGVSQSPSNKVTEKGKDVELRCDPISGHTALYWYRQSLGQGLEFLIYFQGNSAPDKSGLPSDRFSAERTGGSVSTLTIQRTQQEDSAVYLCASSLGQENTEAFFGQGTRLTVV.

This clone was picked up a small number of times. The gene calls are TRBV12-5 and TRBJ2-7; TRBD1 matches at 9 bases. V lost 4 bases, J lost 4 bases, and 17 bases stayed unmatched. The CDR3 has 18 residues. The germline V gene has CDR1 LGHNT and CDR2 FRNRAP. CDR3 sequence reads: CASGSYSVWDRVGYEQYF. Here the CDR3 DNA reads TGTGCTAGTGGTTCATACTCCGTCTGGGACAGGGTAGGTTACGAGCAGTACTTC.

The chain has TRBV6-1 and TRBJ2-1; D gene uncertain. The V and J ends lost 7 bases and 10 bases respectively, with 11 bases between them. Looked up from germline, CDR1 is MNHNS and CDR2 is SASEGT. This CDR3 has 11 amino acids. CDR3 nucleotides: TGTGCCAGCATGCTGAGTGGGGAGCAGTTCTTC. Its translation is CASMLSGEQFF.

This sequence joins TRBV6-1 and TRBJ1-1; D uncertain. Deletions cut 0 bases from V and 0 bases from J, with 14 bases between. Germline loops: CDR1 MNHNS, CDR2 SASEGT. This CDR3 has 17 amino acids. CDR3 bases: TGTGCCAGCAGTGAAGCACGGGGTGGTACCATGAACACTGAAGCTTTCTTT. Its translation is CASSEARGGTMNTEAFF.

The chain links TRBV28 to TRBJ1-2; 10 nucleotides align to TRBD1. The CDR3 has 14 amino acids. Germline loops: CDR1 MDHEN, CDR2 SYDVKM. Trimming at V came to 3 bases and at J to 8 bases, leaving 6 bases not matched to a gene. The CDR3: CASSFPDRGKGYTF. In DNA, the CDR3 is TGTGCCAGCAGTTTCCCGGACAGGGGGAAAGGCTACACCTTC.

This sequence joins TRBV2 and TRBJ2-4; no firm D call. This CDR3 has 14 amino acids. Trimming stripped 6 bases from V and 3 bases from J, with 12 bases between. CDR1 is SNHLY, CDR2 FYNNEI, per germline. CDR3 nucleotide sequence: TGTGCCAGCAGGCTTCGCCAGCTCAAAAACATTCAGTACTTC. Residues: CASRLRQLKNIQYF.

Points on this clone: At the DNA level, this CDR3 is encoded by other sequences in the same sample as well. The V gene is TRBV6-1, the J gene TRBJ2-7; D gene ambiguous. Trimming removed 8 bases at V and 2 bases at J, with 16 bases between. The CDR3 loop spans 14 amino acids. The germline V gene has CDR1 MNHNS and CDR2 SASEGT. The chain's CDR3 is CASGPRRNTYEQYV. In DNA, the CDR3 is TGTGCCAGCGGTCCGAGGCGGAATACCTACGAGCAGTACGTC.

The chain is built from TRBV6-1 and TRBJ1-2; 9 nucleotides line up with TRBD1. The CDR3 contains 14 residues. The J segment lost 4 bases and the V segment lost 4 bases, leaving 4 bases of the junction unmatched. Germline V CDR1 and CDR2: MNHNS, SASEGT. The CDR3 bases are TGTGCCAGCAGTGGAAACAGGGGGCGCTATGGCTACACCTTC. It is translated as CASSGNRGRYGYTF.

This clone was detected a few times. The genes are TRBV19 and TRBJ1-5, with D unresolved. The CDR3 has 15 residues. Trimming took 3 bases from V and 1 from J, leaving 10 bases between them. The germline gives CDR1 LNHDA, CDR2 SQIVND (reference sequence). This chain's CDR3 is CASSIWVESNQPQHF. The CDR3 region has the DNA TGTGCCAGTAGTATCTGGGTAGAGAGCAATCAGCCCCAGCATTTT.

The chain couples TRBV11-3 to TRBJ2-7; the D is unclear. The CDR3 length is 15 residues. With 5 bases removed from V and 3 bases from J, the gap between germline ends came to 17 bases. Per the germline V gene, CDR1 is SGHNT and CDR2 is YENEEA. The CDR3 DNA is TGTGCCAGCAGCATCCGAGACTCCGCCGACTACGAGCAGTACTTC. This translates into CASSIRDSADYEQYF.

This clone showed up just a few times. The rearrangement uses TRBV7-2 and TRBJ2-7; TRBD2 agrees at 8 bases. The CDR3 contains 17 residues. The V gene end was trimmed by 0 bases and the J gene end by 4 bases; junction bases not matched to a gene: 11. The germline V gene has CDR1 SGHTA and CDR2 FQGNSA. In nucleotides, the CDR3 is TGTGCCAGCAGCTTAGCGTCTGGAAGCGGGAGTTGGTACGAGCAGTACTTC. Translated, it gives CASSLASGSGSWYEQYF. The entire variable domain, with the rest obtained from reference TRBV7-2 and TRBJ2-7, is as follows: GAGVSQSPSNKVTEKGKDVELRCDPISGHTALYWYRQSLGQGLEFLIYFQGNSAPDKSGLPSDRFSAERTGGSVSTLTIQRTQQEDSAVYLCASSLASGSGSWYEQYFGPGTRLTVT.

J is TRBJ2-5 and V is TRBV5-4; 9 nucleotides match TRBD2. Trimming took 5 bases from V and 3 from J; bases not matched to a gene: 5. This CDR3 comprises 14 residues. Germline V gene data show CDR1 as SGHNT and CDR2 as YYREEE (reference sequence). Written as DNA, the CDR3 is TGTGCCAGCAGTCTAGCGGGGAGGGAAGAGACCCAGTACTTC. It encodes CASSLAGREETQYF.

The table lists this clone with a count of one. CDR3 nucleotide sequence: TGCGCCAGCAGCCAAGAAACTGGGACGGCGGGGCCCTACGGGTTTGTGCAGTTCTTC. This encodes CASSQETGTAGPYGFVQFF. The V and J genes are TRBV4-1 and TRBJ2-1; perhaps TRBD2 as D (6 bases). This CDR3 has 19 amino acids. Germline CDR1 reads MGHRA; CDR2 reads YSYEKL. Trimming took off 0 bases at V and 12 bases at J, with 30 bases between the two ends.

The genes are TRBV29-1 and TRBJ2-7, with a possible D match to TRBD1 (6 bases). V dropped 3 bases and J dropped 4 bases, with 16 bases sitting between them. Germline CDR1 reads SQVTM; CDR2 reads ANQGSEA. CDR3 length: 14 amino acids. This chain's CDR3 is CSVEIGGAVYEQYF. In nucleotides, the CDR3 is TGCAGCGTTGAGATTGGGGGCGCAGTATACGAGCAGTACTTC.

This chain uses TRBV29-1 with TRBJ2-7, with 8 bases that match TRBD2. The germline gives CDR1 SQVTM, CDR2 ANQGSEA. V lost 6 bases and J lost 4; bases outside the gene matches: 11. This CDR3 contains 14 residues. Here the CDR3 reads CSVILAEKQYEQYV. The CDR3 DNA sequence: TGCAGCGTCATACTAGCGGAAAAACAGTACGAGCAGTACGTC.

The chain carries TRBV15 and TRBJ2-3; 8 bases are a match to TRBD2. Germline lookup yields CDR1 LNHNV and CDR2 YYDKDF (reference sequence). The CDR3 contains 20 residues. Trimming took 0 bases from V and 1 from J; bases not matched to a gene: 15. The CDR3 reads CATSRDLPTVSGIGTDTQYF. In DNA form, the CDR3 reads TGTGCCACCAGCAGAGACCTCCCCACGGTTAGCGGGATCGGCACAGATACGCAGTATTTT.

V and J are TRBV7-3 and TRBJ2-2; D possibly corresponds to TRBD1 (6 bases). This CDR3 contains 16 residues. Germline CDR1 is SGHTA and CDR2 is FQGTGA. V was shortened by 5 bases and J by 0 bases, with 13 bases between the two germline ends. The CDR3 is CASSPNRVANTGELFF. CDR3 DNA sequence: TGTGCCAGCAGCCCTAACAGGGTAGCGAACACCGGGGAGCTGTTTTTT.

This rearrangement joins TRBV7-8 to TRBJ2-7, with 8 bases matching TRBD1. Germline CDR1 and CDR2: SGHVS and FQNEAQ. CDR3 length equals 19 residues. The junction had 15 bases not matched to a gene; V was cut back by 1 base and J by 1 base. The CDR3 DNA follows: TGTGCCAGCAGCTTAGATAGGGGGTCCGGGACAGGTTCTTCCTACGAGCAGTACGTC. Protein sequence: CASSLDRGSGTGSSYEQYV.

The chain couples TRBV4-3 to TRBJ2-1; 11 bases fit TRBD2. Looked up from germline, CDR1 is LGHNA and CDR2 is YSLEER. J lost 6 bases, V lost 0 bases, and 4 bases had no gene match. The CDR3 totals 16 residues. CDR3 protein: CASSQEILAGGNEQFF. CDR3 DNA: TGCGCCAGCAGCCAAGAGATCCTAGCGGGAGGCAATGAGCAGTTCTTC.

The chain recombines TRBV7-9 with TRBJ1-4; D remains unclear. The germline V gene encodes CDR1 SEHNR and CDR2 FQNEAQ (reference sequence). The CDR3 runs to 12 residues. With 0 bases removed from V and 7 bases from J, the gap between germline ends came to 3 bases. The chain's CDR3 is CASSLASEKLFF. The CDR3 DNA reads TGTGCCAGCAGCTTAGCTAGTGAAAAACTGTTTTTT.

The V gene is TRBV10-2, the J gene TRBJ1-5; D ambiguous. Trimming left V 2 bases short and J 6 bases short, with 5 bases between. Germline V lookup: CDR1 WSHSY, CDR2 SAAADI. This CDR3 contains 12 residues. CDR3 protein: CASSERFQPQHF. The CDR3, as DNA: TGCGCCAGCAGTGAGAGGTTTCAGCCCCAGCATTTT.

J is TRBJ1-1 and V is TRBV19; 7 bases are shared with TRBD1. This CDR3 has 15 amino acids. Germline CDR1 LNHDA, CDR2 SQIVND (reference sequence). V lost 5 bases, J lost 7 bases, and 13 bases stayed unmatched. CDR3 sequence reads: CASSLQGSQLGEAFF. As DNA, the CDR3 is TGTGCCAGTAGTTTACAGGGGTCCCAGTTGGGTGAAGCTTTCTTT.